This T cell receptor (beta chain) was captured in a study of patients and donors after allogeneic stem cell transplantation. Germline V CDR1 and CDR2: MNHNY, SVGAGI (reference sequence). This CDR3 spans 14 amino acids. Unmatched junction bases numbered 4, after V lost 5 bases and J lost 5 bases. TCRdb independently ran MiXCR on the RT-PCR reads; one entry per CDR3 protein. This sample has approximately 200,000 distinct CDR3 sequences, with around 40% found just once. The rearrangement links TRBV6-6 to TRBJ1-5; 9 positions match TRBD1. The sequencing sample was made of blood, either unsorted or a sorted T cell fraction (not recorded which). The sequence came from a human donor who was either an allogeneic HSCT recipient or a stem cell or donor lymphocyte infusion donor (not recorded which). It is not recorded whose cells these are; they may come from a transplant donor. CDR3 region: CASSGGQGYQPQHF. The CDR3 coding sequence is TGTGCCAGCAGTGGGGGACAGGGCTATCAGCCCCAGCATTTT.